These T cell receptor beta chains were read from a single sample in a study of blood T cell repertoires in COVID-19. Clones were sequenced by immunoSEQ multiplex PCR, and TCRdb holds only the in-frame ones, with some missing. The sample yields about 200,000 clones, about 83% seen once. The sequenced material came from PBMCs or T cells enriched from blood (not recorded which). These TCRs come from a middle-aged man with acute COVID-19. Both conserved end residues are part of each CDR3. D genes are given only for firm matches. Not all rows give a size; the values are once, few, many and, for expanded clones, a class.

V	J	D	size	CDR3	DNA
TRBV7-2	TRBJ2-7	TRBD2	.	CASSTRGRTSGTEQQYF	TGTGCCAGCAGCACCCGGGGCAGGACTAGCGGGACTGAACAGCAGTACTTC
TRBV3-1/TRBV3-2	TRBJ2-7	TRBD2	.	CASSHSGLAGVEQYF	TGTGCCAGCAGCCATTCGGGACTAGCGGGAGTTGAGCAGTACTTC
TRBV27	TRBJ2-3	TRBD1	.	CASRGTVSTDTQYF	TGTGCCAGCAGGGGGACAGTTTCAACAGATACGCAGTATTTT
TRBV28	TRBJ1-3	.	few	CASRVTNSGNTIYF	TGTGCCTCCCGGGTCACCAACTCTGGAAACACCATATATTTT
TRBV29-1	TRBJ2-7	TRBD1	once	CSVEPPTGESYEQYF	TGCAGCGTTGAACCGCCGACAGGGGAGTCCTACGAGCAGTACTTC
TRBV7-8	TRBJ2-5	TRBD1	.	CASSPRTGETQYF	TGTGCCAGCAGCCCAAGGACAGGAGAGACCCAGTACTTC
TRBV14	TRBJ2-1	TRBD1	.	CASSLWRQGNNEQFF	TGTGCCAGCAGCCTATGGAGACAGGGAAACAATGAGCAGTTCTTC
TRBV18	TRBJ2-7	.	.	CASSRDLTYEQYF	TGTGCCAGCTCCCGCGACTTAACCTACGAGCAGTACTTC
TRBV7-2	TRBJ2-3	.	once	CASSLEGADTQYF	TGTGCCAGCAGCTTAGAAGGGGCAGATACGCAGTATTTT
TRBV28	TRBJ1-1	.	once	CASSIINTEAFF	TGTGCCAGCAGTATCATTAACACTGAAGCTTTCTTT
TRBV11-3	TRBJ2-1	.	.	CASSLSPNRDQFF	TGTGCCAGCAGCCTCTCCCCCAACAGGGATCAGTTCTTC
TRBV6-2/TRBV6-3	TRBJ2-7	.	.	CASSYSSYEQYF	TGTGCCAGCAGTTACTCGAGTTACGAGCAGTACTTC
TRBV28	TRBJ2-1	.	.	CATSQPARYNEQFF	TGTGCCACCTCCCAGCCAGCGCGGTACAATGAGCAGTTCTTC
TRBV30	TRBJ2-2	TRBD2	.	CAWSVRAGTKIFSGELFF	TGTGCCTGGAGTGTACGGGCCGGGACTAAGATTTTTTCCGGGGAGCTGTTTTTT
TRBV5-1	TRBJ2-1	.	.	CASSIGTRGDYEQFF	TGCGCCAGCAGCATCGGGACTCGTGGTGACTATGAGCAGTTCTTC
TRBV27	TRBJ2-5	.	once	CASSITWGVQETQYF	TGTGCCAGCAGCATTACCTGGGGGGTCCAAGAGACCCAGTACTTC
TRBV28	TRBJ2-1	.	.	CASSLPGNSGNNEQFF	TGTGCCAGCAGTTTACCAGGGAATAGCGGAAACAATGAGCAGTTCTTC
TRBV12-3/TRBV12-4	TRBJ1-1	.	once	CASSPGWDTEAFF	TGTGCCAGCAGCCCAGGGTGGGACACTGAAGCTTTCTTT
TRBV6-5	TRBJ1-6	.	.	CASRLSRQHNSPLHF	TGTGCCAGCAGATTATCCCGACAGCATAATTCACCCCTCCACTTT
TRBV7-8	TRBJ1-1	.	once	CASSLSSLQAFF	TGTGCCAGCAGCTTATCGTCCCTCCAAGCTTTCTTT
TRBV5-1	TRBJ1-5	TRBD1	.	CASSFDPTGANSNQPQHF	TGCGCCAGCAGCTTTGACCCGACAGGGGCGAATAGCAATCAGCCCCAGCATTTT
TRBV20-1	TRBJ2-7	.	.	CSGGSLYEQYF	TGCAGCGGCGGGTCACTTTACGAGCAGTACTTC
TRBV21-1	TRBJ2-7	.	.	CASTLRTAYEQYF	TGTGCCAGCACCTTACGGACAGCCTACGAGCAGTACTTC
TRBV27	TRBJ1-5	.	.	CASREGLGYSNQPQHF	TGTGCCAGCAGGGAGGGATTAGGCTATAGCAATCAGCCCCAGCATTTT
TRBV12-3/TRBV12-4	TRBJ1-1	.	.	CASMPGQNTEAFF	TGTGCCAGCATGCCGGGACAGAACACTGAAGCTTTCTTT
TRBV4-1	TRBJ1-2	.	.	CASSQDPSQLGGYTF	TGCGCCAGCAGCCAAGATCCCTCCCAGCTCGGGGGCTACACCTTC
TRBV5-1	TRBJ1-2	.	.	CASRFQGRGGDGYTF	TGCGCCAGCAGGTTCCAAGGCAGGGGAGGGGATGGCTACACCTTC
TRBV7-9	TRBJ1-2	.	.	CASSLGVTNYGYTF	TGTGCCAGCAGCTTAGGCGTTACTAACTATGGCTACACCTTC
TRBV28	TRBJ2-5	.	.	CASSLRTQETQYF	TGTGCCAGCAGTTTAAGGACACAAGAGACCCAGTACTTC
TRBV18	TRBJ2-2	.	.	CASSPHEPGEVTGELFF	TGTGCCAGCTCCCCCCACGAGCCGGGAGAGGTCACCGGGGAGCTGTTTTTT
TRBV4-1	TRBJ2-7	.	.	CASSQYPVEQYF	TGCGCCAGCAGCCAGTACCCAGTCGAGCAGTACTTC
TRBV7-9	TRBJ2-7	TRBD1	.	CASSLVTGVSREQYF	TGTGCCAGCAGCTTAGTAACAGGGGTGTCGCGCGAGCAGTACTTC
TRBV27	TRBJ1-2	.	.	CASSFLPPGSGYTF	TGTGCCAGCAGTTTCCTTCCCCCGGGGAGTGGCTACACCTTC
TRBV29-1	TRBJ2-2	.	.	CSVAGFPGELFF	TGCAGCGTTGCAGGGTTTCCCGGGGAGCTGTTTTTT